The 14 T cell receptor beta chains given below trace back to one sample, sequenced in a study of blood T cell repertoires in COVID-19. The repertoire was sequenced with immunoSEQ multiplex PCR; TCRdb's copy has only in-frame clones and lacks some. Seen here are about 340,000 clones, approximately 87% observed once, and the top ten hold under 6.5%. Material for sequencing was peripheral blood. The receptors were gathered from a woman between 50 and 59 years old with COVID-19, enrolled during active disease.

The CDR3 DNA reads TGTGCCAGCAGTGAAGCGGGGACAGGGGGCTTCTATGGCTACACCTTC. It encodes CASSEAGTGGFYGYTF. This chain links TRBV25-1 with TRBJ1-2; 12 bases line up with TRBD1. The germline V gene encodes CDR1 MGHDK and CDR2 SYGVNS. This CDR3 is built from 16 residues. J was trimmed by 4 bases and V by 2 bases; bases with no gene match: 5.

V is TRBV3-1 (or the pseudogene TRBV3-2) and J is TRBJ2-1; D possibly corresponds to TRBD1 (6 bases). CDR1 and CDR2 from the germline V gene are LGHDT and YNNKEL (reference sequence). Trimming stripped 5 bases from V and 5 bases from J, with 22 bases between. This CDR3 is built from 17 residues. The CDR3 region is CASSDARGGYTNNEQFF. Here the CDR3 DNA reads TGTGCCAGCAGCGACGCCAGGGGCGGGTACACCAACAATGAGCAGTTCTTC.

The chain recombines TRBV11-2 with TRBJ2-6; D is possibly TRBD1 (7 bases). V gave up 8 bases and J gave up 0 bases, with 11 bases separating them. The CDR3 is 15 amino acids. CDR1 is SGHAT and CDR2 is FQNNGV in the germline V gene. This chain's CDR3 is CASQGGSSGANVLTF. In nucleotides, the CDR3 is TGTGCCAGCCAGGGGGGATCCTCTGGGGCCAACGTCCTGACTTTC.

This chain joins TRBV3-1 (or the pseudogene TRBV3-2) and TRBJ2-5; tentatively, D is TRBD2 (6 bases). CDR3 length: 13 amino acids. Trimming pared 1 base from V and 7 bases from J, leaving 10 bases between. The germline V gene encodes CDR1 LGHDT and CDR2 YNNKEL (reference sequence). The DNA for the CDR3 is TGTGCCAGCAGCCAAGGCCGGAGGGTGACCCAGTACTTC. This translates into CASSQGRRVTQYF.

The CDR3 spells CASSTNRGLRETQYF. CDR3 bases: TGTGCCAGCAGCACTAACAGGGGGCTGAGGGAGACCCAGTACTTC. The V call is TRBV5-4, the J call TRBJ2-5, with 9 nucleotides matching TRBD1. Germline V gives CDR1 SGHNT, CDR2 YYREEE (reference sequence). The CDR3 runs 15 residues. The J segment lost 5 bases and the V segment lost 4 bases, leaving 9 bases of the junction unmatched.

The J gene is TRBJ1-6, the V gene TRBV7-3; TRBD1 agrees at 9 bases. Germline trimming cut 5 bases from V and 6 bases from J; bases unmatched to any gene: 2. This CDR3 is built from 14 residues. Germline CDR1 is SGHTA and CDR2 is FQGTGA. The CDR3 region is CASSKGQGNSPLHF. CDR3 DNA: TGTGCCAGCAGCAAGGGACAGGGTAATTCACCCCTCCACTTT.

This clone came up a few times. CDR3 in DNA: TGTGCCAGCTCGCGTCAACCGACAGGGGGCTATACAACTAATGAAAAACTGTTTTTT. Its protein is CASSRQPTGGYTTNEKLFF. V and J are TRBV18 and TRBJ1-4, with 10 bases that match TRBD1. Germline lookup yields CDR1 KGHSH and CDR2 LQKENI. The V gene end was trimmed by 6 bases and the J gene end by 0 bases; junction bases not matched to a gene: 13. The CDR3 extends over 19 amino acids.

J is TRBJ1-1 and V is TRBV7-3; maybe TRBD1 (6 bases). This CDR3 comprises 15 residues. CDR1 is SGHTA and CDR2 is FQGTGA in the germline V gene. V lost 2 bases to trimming and J lost 1 base, with 11 bases between them. CDR3 residues: CASSLLGQQNTEAFF. The CDR3 DNA follows: TGTGCCAGCAGCTTACTTGGACAGCAGAACACTGAAGCTTTCTTT.

The rearrangement joins TRBV7-8 to TRBJ1-1, with D perhaps TRBD1 (5 bases). The germline gives CDR1 SGHVS, CDR2 FQNEAQ. The CDR3 contains 17 residues. Trimming left V 5 bases short and J 3 bases short, with 22 bases between. Here the CDR3 DNA reads TGTGCCAGCAGCATCCTCCGGGACGGGGGGGGATACACTGAAGCTTTCTTT. This translates into CASSILRDGGGYTEAFF.

This sequence joins TRBV11-2 and TRBJ2-3; 7 nucleotides line up with TRBD1. The CDR3 spans 18 residues. CDR1 is SGHAT, CDR2 FQNNGV, per germline. The J segment lost 2 bases and the V segment lost 3 bases, leaving 14 bases of the junction unmatched. The CDR3 DNA reads TGTGCCAGCAGCTTCCCTTTCCGGGACAGTCGCCACACAGATACGCAGTATTTT. Translation gives CASSFPFRDSRHTDTQYF.

The V call is TRBV6-5, the J call TRBJ2-1; 12 nucleotides agree with TRBD2. The J segment lost 7 bases and the V segment lost 4 bases, leaving 5 bases of the junction unmatched. From germline, CDR1 is MNHEY and CDR2 SVGAGI. This CDR3 region has 15 residues. Here the CDR3 reads CASSSPTSGRNEQFF. CDR3 bases: TGTGCCAGCAGTTCCCCTACTAGCGGGAGGAATGAGCAGTTCTTC.

CDR3 in DNA: TGCGCCAGCAGCTTGGCCTCCGGGACAAGCTACGAGCAGTACTTC. Its protein product is CASSLASGTSYEQYF. This rearrangement joins TRBV5-1 to TRBJ2-7, with D tentatively TRBD1 (6 bases). V was shortened by 0 bases and J by 3 bases, with 13 bases between the two germline ends. The CDR3 runs 15 residues. Germline V gene lookup returns CDR1 SGHRS and CDR2 YFSETQ.

This sequence joins TRBV4-1 and TRBJ2-1, with D unclear. Germline V gene data show CDR1 as MGHRA and CDR2 as YSYEKL. The V and J ends lost 2 bases and 8 bases respectively, with 10 bases between them. The CDR3 runs to 13 residues. CDR3 loop: CASSQTKPHEQFF. CDR3 coding DNA: TGCGCCAGCAGCCAAACGAAGCCCCATGAGCAGTTCTTC.

The V and J genes are TRBV15 and TRBJ2-7, with TRBD2 matching over 13 bases. The V gene's germline CDR1 is LNHNV and CDR2 YYDKDF (reference sequence). The V segment lost 4 bases and the J segment 6 bases; nucleotides outside the gene matches: 6. The CDR3 contains 15 residues. The CDR3 here is CATSIGLAGDSEQYF. For the CDR3, the DNA is TGTGCCACCAGCATAGGACTAGCGGGAGATAGCGAGCAGTACTTC.